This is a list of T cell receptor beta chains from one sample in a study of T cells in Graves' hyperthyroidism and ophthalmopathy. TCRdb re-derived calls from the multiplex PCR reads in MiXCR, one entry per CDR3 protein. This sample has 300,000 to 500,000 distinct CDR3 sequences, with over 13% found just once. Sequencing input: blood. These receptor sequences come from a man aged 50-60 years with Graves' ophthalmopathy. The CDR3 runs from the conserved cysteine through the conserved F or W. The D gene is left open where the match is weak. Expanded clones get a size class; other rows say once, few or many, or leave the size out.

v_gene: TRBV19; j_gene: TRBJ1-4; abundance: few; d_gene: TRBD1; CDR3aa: CASKSDRGHEKLFF; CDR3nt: TGTGCCAGTAAATCGGACAGGGGTCATGAAAAACTGTTTTTT
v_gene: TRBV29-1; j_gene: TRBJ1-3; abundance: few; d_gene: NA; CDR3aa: CSGQGPGNTIYF; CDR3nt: TGCAGCGGTCAGGGTCCTGGAAACACCATATATTTT
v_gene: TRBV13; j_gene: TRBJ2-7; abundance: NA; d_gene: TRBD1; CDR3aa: CASSFPGQGYERYF; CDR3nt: TGTGCCAGCAGCTTTCCTGGACAGGGCTACGAGCGGTACTTC
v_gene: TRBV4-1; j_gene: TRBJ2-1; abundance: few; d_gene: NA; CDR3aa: CASSQVSSLGTTRGNEQFF; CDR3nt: TGCGCCAGCAGCCAAGTTTCTTCCCTAGGGACAACCCGGGGCAATGAGCAGTTCTTC
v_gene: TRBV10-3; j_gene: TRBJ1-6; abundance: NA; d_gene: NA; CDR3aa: CAISEPNSPLHF; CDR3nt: TGTGCCATCAGTGAGCCTAATTCACCCCTCCACTTT
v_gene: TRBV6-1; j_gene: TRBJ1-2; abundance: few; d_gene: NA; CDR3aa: CASRPPGANYGYTF; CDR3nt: TGTGCCAGCCGGCCGCCGGGAGCTAACTATGGCTACACCTTC
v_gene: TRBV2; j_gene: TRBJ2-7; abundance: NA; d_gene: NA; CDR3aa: CASSEAFSELSSYEQYF; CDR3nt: TGTGCCAGCAGTGAAGCGTTCTCTGAATTAAGCTCCTACGAGCAGTACTTC
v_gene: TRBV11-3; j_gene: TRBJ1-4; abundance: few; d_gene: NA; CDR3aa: CASSGTVEKLFF; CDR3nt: TGTGCCAGCAGCGGAACGGTTGAAAAACTGTTTTTT
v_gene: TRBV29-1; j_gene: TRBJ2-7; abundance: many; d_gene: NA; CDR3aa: CSVRSDTKAYEQYF; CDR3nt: TGCAGCGTACGGTCGGACACTAAGGCCTACGAGCAGTACTTC
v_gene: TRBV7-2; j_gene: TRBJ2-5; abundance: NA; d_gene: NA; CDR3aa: CASSLLGIGATQETQYF; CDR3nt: TGTGCCAGCAGTCTTTTGGGTATAGGGGCCACCCAAGAGACCCAGTACTTC
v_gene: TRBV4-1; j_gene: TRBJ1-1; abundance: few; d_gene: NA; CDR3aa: CASSQDGSGATEAFF; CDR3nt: TGCGCCAGCAGCCAAGATGGTTCGGGGGCCACTGAAGCTTTCTTT
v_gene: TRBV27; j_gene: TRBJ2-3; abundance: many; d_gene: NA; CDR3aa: CASSFGTPLGTQYF; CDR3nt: TGTGCCAGCAGTTTTGGGACCCCTTTGGGTACGCAGTATTTT
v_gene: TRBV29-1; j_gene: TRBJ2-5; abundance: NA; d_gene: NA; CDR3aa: CSVFGGMGLQETQYF; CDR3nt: TGCAGCGTGTTCGGCGGGATGGGGCTCCAAGAGACCCAGTACTTC
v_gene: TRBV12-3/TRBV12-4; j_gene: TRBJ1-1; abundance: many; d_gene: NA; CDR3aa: CASSLNVILNTEAFF; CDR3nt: TGTGCCAGCAGTTTAAATGTGATTTTGAACACTGAAGCTTTCTTT
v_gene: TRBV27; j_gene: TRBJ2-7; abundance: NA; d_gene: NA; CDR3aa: CASSLEGLSYEQYF; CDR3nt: TGTGCCAGCAGTTTAGAGGGGCTCTCCTACGAGCAGTACTTC
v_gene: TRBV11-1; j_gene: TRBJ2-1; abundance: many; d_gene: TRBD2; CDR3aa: CASSTPVSGLAGGVSYNEQFF; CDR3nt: TGTGCCAGCAGCACCCCCGTATCGGGACTAGCGGGAGGCGTATCCTACAATGAGCAGTTCTTC
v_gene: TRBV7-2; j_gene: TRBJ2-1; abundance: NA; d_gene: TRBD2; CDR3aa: CASSLATPPYSGRSSYNEQFF; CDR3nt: TGTGCCAGCAGCTTAGCCACCCCCCCGTATAGCGGGAGGAGCTCCTACAATGAGCAGTTCTTC
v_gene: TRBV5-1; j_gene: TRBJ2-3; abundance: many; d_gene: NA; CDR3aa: CASSFSGVPTDTQYF; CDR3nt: TGCGCCAGCAGCTTCAGCGGAGTGCCCACAGATACGCAGTATTTT
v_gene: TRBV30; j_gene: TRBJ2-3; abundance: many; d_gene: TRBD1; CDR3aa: CAWRGTATDTQYF; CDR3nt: TGTGCCTGGAGAGGGACAGCCACAGATACGCAGTATTTT
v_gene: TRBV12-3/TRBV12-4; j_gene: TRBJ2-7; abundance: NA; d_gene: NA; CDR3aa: CASRKGSEQYF; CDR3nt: TGTGCCAGCAGGAAGGGATCCGAGCAGTACTTC
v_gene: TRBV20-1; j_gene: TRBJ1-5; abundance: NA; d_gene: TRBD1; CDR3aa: CSARNRGSNQPQHF; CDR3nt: TGCAGTGCGCGTAACAGGGGGTCCAATCAGCCCCAGCATTTT
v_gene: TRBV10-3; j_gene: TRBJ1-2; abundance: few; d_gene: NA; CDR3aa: CAITGGPSSGGYTF; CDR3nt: TGTGCCATCACCGGGGGACCTTCTTCAGGTGGCTACACCTTC
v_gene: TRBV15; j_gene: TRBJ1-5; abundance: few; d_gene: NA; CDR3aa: CATSRDSVGSNQPQHF; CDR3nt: TGTGCCACCAGCAGAGATAGTGTCGGTAGCAATCAGCCCCAGCATTTT
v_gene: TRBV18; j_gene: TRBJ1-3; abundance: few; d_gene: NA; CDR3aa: CASSPVGGQVAGNTIYF; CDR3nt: TGTGCCAGCTCTCCAGTCGGAGGGCAAGTAGCTGGAAACACCATATATTTT
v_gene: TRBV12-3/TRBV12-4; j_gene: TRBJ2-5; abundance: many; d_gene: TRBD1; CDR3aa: CASSIRTGTQETQYF; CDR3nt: TGTGCCAGCAGTATCCGGACAGGAACGCAAGAGACCCAGTACTTC
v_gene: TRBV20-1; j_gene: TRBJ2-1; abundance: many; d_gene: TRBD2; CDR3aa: CSAPHRGGQMQFF; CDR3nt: TGCAGTGCTCCACATCGCGGGGGGCAGATGCAGTTCTTC
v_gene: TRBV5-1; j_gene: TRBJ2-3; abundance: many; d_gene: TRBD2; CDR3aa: CASSLGGTSGTDTQYF; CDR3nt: TGCGCCAGCAGCTTAGGAGGGACTAGCGGAACAGATACGCAGTATTTT
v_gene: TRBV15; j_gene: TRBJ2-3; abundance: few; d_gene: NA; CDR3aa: CATSTGGGRTDTQYF; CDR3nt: TGTGCCACCAGCACAGGGGGGGGGCGCACAGATACGCAGTATTTT
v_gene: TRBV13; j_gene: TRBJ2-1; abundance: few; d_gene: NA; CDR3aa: CASSQTTSSYNEQFF; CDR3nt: TGTGCCAGCAGCCAAACTACCAGCTCCTACAATGAGCAGTTCTTC
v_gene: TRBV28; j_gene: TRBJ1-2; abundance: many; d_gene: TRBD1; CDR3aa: CASSIRQGIGYTF; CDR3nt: TGTGCCAGCAGTATAAGACAGGGGATTGGCTACACCTTC
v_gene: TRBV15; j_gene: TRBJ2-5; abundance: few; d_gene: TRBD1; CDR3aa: CATSRKTGTGLETQYF; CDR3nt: TGTGCCACCAGCAGAAAAACCGGGACAGGGTTAGAGACCCAGTACTTC
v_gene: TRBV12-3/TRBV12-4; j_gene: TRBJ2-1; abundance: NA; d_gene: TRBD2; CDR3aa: CASKPGQGITSGRRDEQFF; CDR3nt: TGTGCCAGCAAACCGGGACAGGGCATAACTAGCGGGAGGCGGGATGAGCAGTTCTTC